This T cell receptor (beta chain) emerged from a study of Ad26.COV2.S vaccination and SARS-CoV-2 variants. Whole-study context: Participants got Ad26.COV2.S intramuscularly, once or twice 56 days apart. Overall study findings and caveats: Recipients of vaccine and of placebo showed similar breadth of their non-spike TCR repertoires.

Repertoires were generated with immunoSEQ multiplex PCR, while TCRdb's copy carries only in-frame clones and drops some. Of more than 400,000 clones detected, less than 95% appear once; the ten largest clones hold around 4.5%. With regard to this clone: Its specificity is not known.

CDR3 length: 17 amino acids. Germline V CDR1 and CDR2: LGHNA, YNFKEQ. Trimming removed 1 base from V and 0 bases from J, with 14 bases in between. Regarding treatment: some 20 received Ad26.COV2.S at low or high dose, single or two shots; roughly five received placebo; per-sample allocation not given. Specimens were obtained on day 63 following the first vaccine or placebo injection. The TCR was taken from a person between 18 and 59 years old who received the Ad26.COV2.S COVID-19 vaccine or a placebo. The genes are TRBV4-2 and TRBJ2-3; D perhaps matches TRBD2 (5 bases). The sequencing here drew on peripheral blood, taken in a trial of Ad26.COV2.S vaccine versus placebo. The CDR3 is CASSQGERAVSTDTQYF. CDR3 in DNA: TGTGCCAGCAGCCAAGGAGAGAGGGCGGTCAGCACAGATACGCAGTATTTT.